Presented here are 3 T cell receptor beta chains from one specimen sequenced in a study of shared clonotypes between healthy human individuals. TCRdb keeps only in-frame clones here, not all; method: immunoSEQ multiplex PCR. The sample gives millions of clones, around nine tenths of which show up once; 0.13% to 0.15% is in the top ten. Sequenced sample: naive CD4+ T cells sorted from blood. Indicated subset: CD45RA+ positively selected. All receptors derive from a man between 18 and 35 years old in good health.

Remarks on this clone: Distinct nucleotide sequences in the sample also encode this CDR3. The V gene is TRBV5-1, the J gene TRBJ1-1; no firm D call. This CDR3 contains 12 residues. Germline loops: CDR1 SGHRS, CDR2 YFSETQ. V was pared by 4 bases and J by 4 bases, with 8 bases between. This CDR3 is CASSLPGTEAFF. CDR3 bases: TGCGCCAGCAGCCTCCCAGGCACTGAAGCTTTCTTT.

The table lists this clone with a few counts. This chain joins TRBV9 and TRBJ1-1, with D hard to call. V was pared by 0 bases and J by 4 bases, with 7 bases between. In germline, CDR1 is SGDLS, CDR2 YYNGEE. The CDR3 sequence is 13 residues long. The chain's CDR3 is CASSVVRTTEAFF. The CDR3 region has the DNA TGTGCCAGCAGCGTAGTCCGGACCACTGAAGCTTTCTTT.

With respect to this clone: This sample also contains other DNA sequences that code for the same CDR3. The chain carries TRBV5-1 and TRBJ2-2, with TRBD2 identical over 13 bases. V lost 0 bases and J lost 4; bases outside the gene matches: 0. CDR3 size: 16 residues. Germline CDR1 SGHRS, CDR2 YFSETQ. CDR3 protein: CASSLGLAGGTGELFF. The DNA for the CDR3 is TGCGCCAGCAGCTTGGGACTAGCGGGAGGCACCGGGGAGCTGTTTTTT.